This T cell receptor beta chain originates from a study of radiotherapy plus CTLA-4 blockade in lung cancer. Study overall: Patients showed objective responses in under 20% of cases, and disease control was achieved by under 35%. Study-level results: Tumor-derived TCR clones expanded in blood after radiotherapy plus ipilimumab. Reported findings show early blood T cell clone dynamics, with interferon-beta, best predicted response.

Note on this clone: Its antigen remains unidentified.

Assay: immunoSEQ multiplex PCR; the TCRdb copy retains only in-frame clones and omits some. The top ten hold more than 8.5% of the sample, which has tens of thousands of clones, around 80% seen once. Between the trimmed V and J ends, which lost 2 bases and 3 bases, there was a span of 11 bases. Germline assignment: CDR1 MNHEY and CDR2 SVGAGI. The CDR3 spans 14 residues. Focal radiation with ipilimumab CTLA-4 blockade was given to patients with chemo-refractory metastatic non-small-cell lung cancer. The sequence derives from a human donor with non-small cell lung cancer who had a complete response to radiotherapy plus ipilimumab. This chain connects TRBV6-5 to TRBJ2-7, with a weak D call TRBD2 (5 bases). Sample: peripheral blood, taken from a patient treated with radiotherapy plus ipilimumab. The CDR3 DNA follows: TGTGCCAGCAGTTACAAGAGGGATTTCTACGAGCAGTACTTC. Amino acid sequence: CASSYKRDFYEQYF.